This TCR beta chain was found in a study of Graves' ophthalmopathy and Graves' hyperthyroidism (dated by TCRdb to the late 2010s). As for the study more broadly: Peripheral blood was collected at initial diagnosis, prior to any treatment. To tell Graves' ophthalmopathy apart from Graves' hyperthyroidism, and to predict which patients would progress to ophthalmopathy, the study relied on TCR beta repertoire signatures. In total, 135 blood samples were TCR-sequenced: roughly 45 ophthalmopathy, roughly 77 hyperthyroidism and some 17 hyperthyroidism-to-ophthalmopathy patients. A discovery set of 95 to 100 patients (43 ophthalmopathy, around 57 stable hyperthyroidism) was enrolled to explore V-J signatures distinguishing ophthalmopathy from hyperthyroidism. The independent validation cohort included approximately 19 hyperthyroidism patients plus 17 patients who later progressed from hyperthyroidism to ophthalmopathy. In over 5 hyperthyroidism patients, the T-cell repertoire of thyroid tissue was compared with the T-cell repertoire of blood. Following sampling, methimazole starting at 30 mg daily was administered to hyperthyroidism patients, and high-dose intravenous methylprednisolone was administered to ophthalmopathy patients. The 90 or so discovery patients were randomly split 7:3 into training and test sets. Paper-wide results and their limitations: In validation, the model predicted ophthalmopathy progression with about 70% sensitivity and roughly 72% specificity; 12 predicted patients were CT-confirmed with GO in a median of 6.5 months. Sample size was not predetermined statistically, and investigators were not blinded to group allocation. In cross-validation, the 13-signature model distinguished ophthalmopathy from stable hyperthyroidism with 85% to 90% sensitivity and 81.08% specificity, and in the test set the corresponding values were approximately 79% and 70%. Most expanded thyroid clonotypes with a frequency above 0.001 also appeared in blood, which suggests that blood repertoires may reflect the immune response in the thyroid.

TCR beta CDR3 regions were amplified from RNA transcripts for repertoire sequencing. A first-round RT-PCR used HTBI primers with the Qiagen OneStep RT-PCR kit, followed by a second-round multiplex PCR, size selection and purification. The libraries underwent paired-end sequencing with 100 bp reads on an Illumina HiSeq2000. The study's processing was this. Reads were processed with SOAPnuke, discarding reads with adapters, uncalled bases, mean Phred below 15, or no exact constant-primer or identifier match. High-quality paired reads were merged with COPE v1.2.5. Unique nucleotide sequences were defined as clonotypes and aligned to IMGT TRB V, D and J references using MiTCR v1.1. The analysis was limited to V-J combinations with a frequency above 0.0001, which together covered approximately 99% of repertoires. For each V-J combination, a TCR clonal expansion and chaos score was defined as the ratio of F50 clonal expansion to chaos observed in the TCRdist matrix. Welch's t-statistics and random forest were used to reduce the features to 10 to 15 V-J combinations, which were then used as input to a naive Bayes classifier. The Morisita-Horn index was used to measure how similar the thyroid and blood repertoires were. Using fastp at Q25 and MiXCR, TCRdb reprocessed the public reads and kept productive beta chains. Each record represents a unique CDR3 protein, reported with the most common genes and DNA among its rows. The V and J calls and clone size are TCRdb's, not the authors'. The sample table holds roughly 610,000 distinct CDR3 sequences, of which approximately 22% were seen once. Roughly 7.4% of the sample is held by the ten biggest clonotypes.

As encoded in the germline V gene, CDR1 is SGHRS while CDR2 is YFSETQ. The CDR3 spans 15 residues, from the cysteine through the phenylalanine. The kept DNA is CDR3 alone, 45 bases in frame from the first base. Trimming removed 0 bases from V and 10 bases from J; the gene matches leave 9 bases unexplained. This clonotype was observed a handful of times. Its binding antigen is unknown. No much larger clone is present one base from it, and per-base qualities are unavailable. Hyperthyroidism was defined as stable when no progression to ophthalmopathy occurred within 18 months of follow-up. Hyperthyroidism patients were newly diagnosed, were aged 18 to 65 years, and had a disease duration under 2 months. Patients were excluded if they had other autoimmune diseases, uncontrolled infections, pregnancy or lactation. Diagnosis relied on clinical symptoms, serum thyroxine, TRAb, thyroid ultrasound and orbital computed tomography. PBMCs were isolated from about 10 ml of fresh peripheral blood by Ficoll-Paque density gradient centrifugation. Total RNA was extracted with Trizol reagent and quality-checked on an Agilent 2100 Bioanalyzer.

Recombination connected TRBV5-1 to TRBJ1-2; 10 of the junction bases match TRBD1. The specimen was peripheral blood. This clonotype was sampled from a woman aged 18-29 years with stable Graves' hyperthyroidism. Some clones in this sample may be carry-over from other donors' samples. Donor details come from another sample of the same person, matched by shared clones. Here is the DNA: TGCGCCAGCAGCTTGGCTCCGGGACAGGGGAACGTCTACACCTTC. The translation is CASSLAPGQGNVYTF.